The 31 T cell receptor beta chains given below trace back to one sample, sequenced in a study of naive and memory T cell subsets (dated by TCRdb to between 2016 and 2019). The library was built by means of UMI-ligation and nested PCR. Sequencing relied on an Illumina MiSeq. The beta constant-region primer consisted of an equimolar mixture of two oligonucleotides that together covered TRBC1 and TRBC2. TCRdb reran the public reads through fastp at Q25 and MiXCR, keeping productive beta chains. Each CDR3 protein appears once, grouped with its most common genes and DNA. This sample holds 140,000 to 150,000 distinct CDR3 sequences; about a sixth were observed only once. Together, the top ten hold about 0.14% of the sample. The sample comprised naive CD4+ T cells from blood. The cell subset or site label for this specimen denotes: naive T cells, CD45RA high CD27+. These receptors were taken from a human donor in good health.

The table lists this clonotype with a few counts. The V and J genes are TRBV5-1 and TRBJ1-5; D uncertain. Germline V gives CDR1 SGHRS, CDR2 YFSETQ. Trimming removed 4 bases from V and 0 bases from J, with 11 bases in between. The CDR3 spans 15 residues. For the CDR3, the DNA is TGCGCCAGCAGCGAAGGCCAGTATAGCAATCAGCCCCAGCATTTT. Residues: CASSEGQYSNQPQHF.

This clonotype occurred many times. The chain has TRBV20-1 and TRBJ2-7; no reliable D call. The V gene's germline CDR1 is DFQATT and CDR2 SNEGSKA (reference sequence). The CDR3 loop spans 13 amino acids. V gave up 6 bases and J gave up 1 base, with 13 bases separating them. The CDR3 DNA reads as TGCAGTGCCACGGACCCGAATTCCTACGAGCAGTACTTC. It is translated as CSATDPNSYEQYF.

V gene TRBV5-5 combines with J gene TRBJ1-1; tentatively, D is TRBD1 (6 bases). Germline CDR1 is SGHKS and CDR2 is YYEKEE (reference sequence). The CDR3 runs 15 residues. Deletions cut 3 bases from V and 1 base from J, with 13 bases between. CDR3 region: CASSSRLDRNTEAFF. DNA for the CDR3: TGTGCCAGCAGCTCCAGGTTGGACAGGAACACTGAAGCTTTCTTT. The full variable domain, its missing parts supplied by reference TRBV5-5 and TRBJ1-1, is DAGVTQSPTHLIKTRGQQVTLRCSPISGHKSVSWYQQVLGQGPQFIFQYYEKEERGRGNFPDRFSARQFPNYSSELNVNALLLGDSALYLCASSSRLDRNTEAFFGQGTRLTVV.

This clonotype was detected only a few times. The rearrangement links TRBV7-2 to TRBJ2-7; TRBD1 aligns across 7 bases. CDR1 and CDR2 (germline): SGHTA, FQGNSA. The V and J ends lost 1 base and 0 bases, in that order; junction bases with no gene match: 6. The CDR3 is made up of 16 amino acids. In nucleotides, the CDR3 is TGTGCCAGCAGCTTAGATTTGACAGGGCGCTCCTACGAGCAGTACTTC. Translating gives CASSLDLTGRSYEQYF. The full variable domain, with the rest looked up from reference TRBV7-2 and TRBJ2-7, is GAGVSQSPSNKVTEKGKDVELRCDPISGHTALYWYRQSLGQGLEFLIYFQGNSAPDKSGLPSDRFSAERTGGSVSTLTIQRTQQEDSAVYLCASSLDLTGRSYEQYFGPGTRLTVT.

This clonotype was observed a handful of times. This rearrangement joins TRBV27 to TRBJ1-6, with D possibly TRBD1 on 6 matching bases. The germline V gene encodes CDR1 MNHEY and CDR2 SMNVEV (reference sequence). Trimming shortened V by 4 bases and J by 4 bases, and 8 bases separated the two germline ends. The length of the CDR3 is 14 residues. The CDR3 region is CASSSGQYNSPLHF. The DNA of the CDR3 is TGTGCCAGCAGTTCCGGACAGTATAATTCACCCCTCCACTTT.

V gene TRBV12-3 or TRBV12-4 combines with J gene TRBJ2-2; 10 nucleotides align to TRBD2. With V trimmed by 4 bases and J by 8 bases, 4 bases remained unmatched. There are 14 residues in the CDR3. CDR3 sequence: CASSSSAGGGELFF. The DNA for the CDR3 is TGTGCCAGCAGTTCCTCAGCGGGAGGGGGGGAGCTGTTTTTT.

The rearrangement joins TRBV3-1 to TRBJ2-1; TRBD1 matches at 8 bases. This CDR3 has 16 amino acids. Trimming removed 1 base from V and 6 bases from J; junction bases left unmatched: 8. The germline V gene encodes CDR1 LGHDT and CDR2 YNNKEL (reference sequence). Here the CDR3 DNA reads TGTGCCAGCAGCCAAGTTCGCGGGACAGGCCTCAATGAGCAGTTCTTC. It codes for CASSQVRGTGLNEQFF.

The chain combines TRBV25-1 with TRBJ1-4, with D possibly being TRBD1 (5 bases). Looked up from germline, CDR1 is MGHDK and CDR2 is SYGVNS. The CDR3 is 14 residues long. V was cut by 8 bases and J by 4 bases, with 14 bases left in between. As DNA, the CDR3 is TGTGCCAGCTGCCACTGGGGGAGTAATGAAAAACTGTTTTTT. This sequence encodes CASCHWGSNEKLFF.

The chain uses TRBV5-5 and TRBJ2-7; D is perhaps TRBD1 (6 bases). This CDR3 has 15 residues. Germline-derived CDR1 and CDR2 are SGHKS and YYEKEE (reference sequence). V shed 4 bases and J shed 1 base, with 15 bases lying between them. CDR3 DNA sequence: TGTGCCAGCAGCCCGGAGACAGGTCGATCCTACGAGCAGTACTTC. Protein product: CASSPETGRSYEQYF.

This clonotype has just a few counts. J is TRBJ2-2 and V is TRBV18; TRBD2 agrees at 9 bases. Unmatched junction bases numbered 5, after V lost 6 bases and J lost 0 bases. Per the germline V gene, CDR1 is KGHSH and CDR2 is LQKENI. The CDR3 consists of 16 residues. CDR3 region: CASSPIAGANTGELFF. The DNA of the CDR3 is TGTGCCAGCTCGCCAATAGCGGGGGCGAACACCGGGGAGCTGTTTTTT.

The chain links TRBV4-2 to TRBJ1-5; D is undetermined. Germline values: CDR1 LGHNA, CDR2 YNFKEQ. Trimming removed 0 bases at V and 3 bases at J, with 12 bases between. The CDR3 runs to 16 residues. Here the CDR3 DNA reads TGTGCCAGCAGCCAAGAAATAGGTCAGTACAATCAGCCCCAGCATTTT. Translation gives CASSQEIGQYNQPQHF.

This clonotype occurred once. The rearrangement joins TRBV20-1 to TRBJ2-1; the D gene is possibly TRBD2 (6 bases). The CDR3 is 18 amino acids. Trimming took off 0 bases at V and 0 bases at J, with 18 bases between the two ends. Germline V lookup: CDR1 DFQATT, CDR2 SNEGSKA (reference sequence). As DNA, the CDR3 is TGCAGTGCTAGAGATCGGCGCGGGGCTTTCGGCTCCTACAATGAGCAGTTCTTC. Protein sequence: CSARDRRGAFGSYNEQFF.

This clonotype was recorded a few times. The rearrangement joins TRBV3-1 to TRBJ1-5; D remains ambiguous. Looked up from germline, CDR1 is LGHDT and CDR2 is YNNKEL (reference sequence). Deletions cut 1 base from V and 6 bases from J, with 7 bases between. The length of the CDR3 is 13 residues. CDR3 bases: TGTGCCAGCAGCCAAGGACGGTCTCAGCCCCAGCATTTT. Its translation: CASSQGRSQPQHF.

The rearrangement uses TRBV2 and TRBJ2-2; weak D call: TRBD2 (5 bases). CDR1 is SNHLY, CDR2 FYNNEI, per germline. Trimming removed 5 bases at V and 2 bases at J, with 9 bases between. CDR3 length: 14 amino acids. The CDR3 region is CASSWTPNTGELFF. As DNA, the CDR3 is TGTGCCAGCAGTTGGACTCCCAACACCGGGGAGCTGTTTTTT.

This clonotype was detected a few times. CDR3 nucleotides: TGTGCCAGCTCACCACTGGAGCATGGCTACACCTTC. Translation: CASSPLEHGYTF. The J gene is TRBJ1-2, the V gene TRBV18; no clear D gene. Trimming pared 1 base from V and 6 bases from J, leaving 6 bases between. The CDR3 has 12 residues. CDR1 is KGHSH and CDR2 is LQKENI in the germline V gene.

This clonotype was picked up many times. CDR3 DNA sequence: TGTGCCAGCAGGCGGGCCAGGGGGCGCGGCGGGGAGCTGTTTTTT. Amino acid sequence: CASRRARGRGGELFF. The gene calls are TRBV25-1 and TRBJ2-2; 8 bases fit TRBD1. The CDR3 runs 15 residues. The germline V gene encodes CDR1 MGHDK and CDR2 SYGVNS. The junction had 10 bases not matched to a gene; V was cut back by 6 bases and J by 7 bases. Full variable domain (outside the CDR3, taken from reference TRBV25-1 and TRBJ2-2): EADIYQTPRYLVIGTGKKITLECSQTMGHDKMYWYQQDPGMELHLIHYSYGVNSTEKGDLSSESTVSRIRTEHFPLTLESARPSHTSQYLCASRRARGRGGELFFGEGSRLTVL.

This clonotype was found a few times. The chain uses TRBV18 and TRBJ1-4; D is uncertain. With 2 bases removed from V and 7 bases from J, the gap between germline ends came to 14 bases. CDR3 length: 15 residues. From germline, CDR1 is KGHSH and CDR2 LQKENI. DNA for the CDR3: TGTGCCAGCTCACCAATCCAGCAAAAGGGTGAAAAACTGTTTTTT. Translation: CASSPIQQKGEKLFF.

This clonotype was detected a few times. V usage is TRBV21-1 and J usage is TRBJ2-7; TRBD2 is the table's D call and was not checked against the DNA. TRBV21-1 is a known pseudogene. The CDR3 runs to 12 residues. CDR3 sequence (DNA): TGTGCCAGCCCCTCGGGAGCCTACGAGCAGTACTTC. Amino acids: CASPSGAYEQYF.

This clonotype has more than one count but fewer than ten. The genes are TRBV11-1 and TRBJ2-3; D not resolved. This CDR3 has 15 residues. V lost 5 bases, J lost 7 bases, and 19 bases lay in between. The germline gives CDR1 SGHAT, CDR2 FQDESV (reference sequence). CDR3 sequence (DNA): TGTGCCAGCAGCCCCGACCCCTCGAGTCCCCATACGCAGTATTTT. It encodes CASSPDPSSPHTQYF. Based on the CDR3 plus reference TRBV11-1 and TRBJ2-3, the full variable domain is EAEVAQSPRYKITEKSQAVAFWCDPISGHATLYWYRQILGQGPELLVQFQDESVVDDSQLPKDRFSAERLKGVDSTLKIQPAELGDSAMYLCASSPDPSSPHTQYFGPGTRLTVL.

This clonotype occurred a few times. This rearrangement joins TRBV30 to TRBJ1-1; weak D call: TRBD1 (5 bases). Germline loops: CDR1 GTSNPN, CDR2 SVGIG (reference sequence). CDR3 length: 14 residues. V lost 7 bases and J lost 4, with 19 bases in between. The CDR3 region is CASVTQGRGTEAFF. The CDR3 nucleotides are TGTGCCTCGGTAACCCAGGGTCGCGGCACTGAAGCTTTCTTT. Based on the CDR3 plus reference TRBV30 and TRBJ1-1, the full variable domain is SQTIHQWPATLVQPVGSPLSLECTVEGTSNPNLYWYRQAAGRGLQLLFYSVGIGQISSEVPQNLSASRPQDRQFILSSKKLLLSDSGFYLCASVTQGRGTEAFFGQGTRLTVV.

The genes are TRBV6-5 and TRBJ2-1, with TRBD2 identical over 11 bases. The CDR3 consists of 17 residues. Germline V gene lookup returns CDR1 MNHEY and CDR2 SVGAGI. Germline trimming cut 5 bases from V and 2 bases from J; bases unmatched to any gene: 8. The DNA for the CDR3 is TGTGCCAGCAGTCGCGACCCTAGCGGGGGGACCTACAATGAGCAGTTCTTC. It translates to CASSRDPSGGTYNEQFF.

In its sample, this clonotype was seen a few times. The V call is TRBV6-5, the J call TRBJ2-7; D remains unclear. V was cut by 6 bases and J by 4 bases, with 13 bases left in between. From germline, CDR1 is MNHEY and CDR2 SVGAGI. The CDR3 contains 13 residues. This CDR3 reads CASRRRAAYEQYF. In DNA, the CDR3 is TGTGCCAGCAGGCGACGGGCCGCATACGAGCAGTACTTC.

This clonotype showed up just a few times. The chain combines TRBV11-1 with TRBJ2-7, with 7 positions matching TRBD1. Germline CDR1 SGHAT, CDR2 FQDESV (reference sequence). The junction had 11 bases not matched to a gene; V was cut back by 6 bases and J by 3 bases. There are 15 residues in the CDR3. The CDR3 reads CASRSGQVGLYEQYF. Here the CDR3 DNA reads TGTGCCAGCAGATCCGGACAGGTCGGTCTCTACGAGCAGTACTTC.

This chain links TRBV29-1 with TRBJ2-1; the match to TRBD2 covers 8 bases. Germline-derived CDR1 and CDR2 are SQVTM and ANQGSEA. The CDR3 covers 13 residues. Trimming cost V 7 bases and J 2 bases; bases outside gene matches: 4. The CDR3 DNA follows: TGCAGCGGAACTAGCGGACCCTACAATGAGCAGTTCTTC. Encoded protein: CSGTSGPYNEQFF.

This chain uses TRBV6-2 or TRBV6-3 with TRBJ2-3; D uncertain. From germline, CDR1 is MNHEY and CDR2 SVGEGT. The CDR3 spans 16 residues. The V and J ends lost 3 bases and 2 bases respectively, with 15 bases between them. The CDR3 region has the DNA TGTGCCAGCAGTTATTTGGAGATCTCCTCCACAGATACGCAGTATTTT. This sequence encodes CASSYLEISSTDTQYF.

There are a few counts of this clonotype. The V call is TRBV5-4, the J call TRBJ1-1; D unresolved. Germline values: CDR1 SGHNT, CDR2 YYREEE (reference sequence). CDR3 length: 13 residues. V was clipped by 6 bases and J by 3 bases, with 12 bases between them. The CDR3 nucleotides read TGTGCCAGCACCCCCCTTGACTACACTGAAGCTTTCTTT. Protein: CASTPLDYTEAFF.

The CDR3 reads CASSYTSGSEQYF. DNA for the CDR3: TGTGCCAGCAGTTACACTAGCGGGAGCGAGCAGTACTTC. The chain has TRBV6-5 and TRBJ2-7; 11 bases agree with TRBD2. The CDR3 length is 13 residues. J was trimmed by 6 bases and V by 2 bases; bases with no gene match: 0. Per the germline V gene, CDR1 is MNHEY and CDR2 is SVGAGI.

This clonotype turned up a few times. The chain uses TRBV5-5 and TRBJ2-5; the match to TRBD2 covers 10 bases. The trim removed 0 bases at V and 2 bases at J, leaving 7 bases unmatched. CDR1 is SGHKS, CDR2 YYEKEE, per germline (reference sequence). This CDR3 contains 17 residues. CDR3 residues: CASSLVPGLALQETQYF. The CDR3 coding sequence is TGTGCCAGCAGCTTGGTACCGGGACTAGCGCTACAAGAGACCCAGTACTTC.

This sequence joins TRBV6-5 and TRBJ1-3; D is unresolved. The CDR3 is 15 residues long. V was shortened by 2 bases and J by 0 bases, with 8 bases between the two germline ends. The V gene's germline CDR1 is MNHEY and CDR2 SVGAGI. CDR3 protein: CASSYGLSSGNTIYF. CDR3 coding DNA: TGTGCCAGCAGTTACGGCCTTAGCTCTGGAAACACCATATATTTT.

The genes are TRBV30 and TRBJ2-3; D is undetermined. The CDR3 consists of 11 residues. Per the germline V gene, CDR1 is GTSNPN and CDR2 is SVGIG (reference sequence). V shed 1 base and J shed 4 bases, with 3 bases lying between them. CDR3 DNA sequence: TGTGCCTGGAGTGACCCAGATACGCAGTATTTT. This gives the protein CAWSDPDTQYF. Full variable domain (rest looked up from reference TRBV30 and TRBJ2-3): SQTIHQWPATLVQPVGSPLSLECTVEGTSNPNLYWYRQAAGRGLQLLFYSVGIGQISSEVPQNLSASRPQDRQFILSSKKLLLSDSGFYLCAWSDPDTQYFGPGTRLTVL.

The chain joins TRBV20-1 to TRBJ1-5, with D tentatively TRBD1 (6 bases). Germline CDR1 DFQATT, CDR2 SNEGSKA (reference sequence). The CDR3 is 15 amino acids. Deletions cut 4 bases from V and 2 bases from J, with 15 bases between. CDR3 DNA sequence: TGCAGTGCTAAAATCAGGGGAAGGGGCAATCAGCCCCAGCATTTT. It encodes CSAKIRGRGNQPQHF.